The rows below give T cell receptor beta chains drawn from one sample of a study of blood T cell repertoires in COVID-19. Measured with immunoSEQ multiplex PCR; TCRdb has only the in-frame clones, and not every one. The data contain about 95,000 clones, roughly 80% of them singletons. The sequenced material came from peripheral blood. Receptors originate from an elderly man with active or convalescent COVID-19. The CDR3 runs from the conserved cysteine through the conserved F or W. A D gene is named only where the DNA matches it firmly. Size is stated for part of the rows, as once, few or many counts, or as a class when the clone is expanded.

cdr3_nt: TGTGCCAGCAGTGGGGTAGCGGGGGGAGCAGATACGCAGTATTTT; cdr3_aa: CASSGVAGGADTQYF; d_call: TRBD2; clone_size: -; j_call: TRBJ2-3; v_call: TRBV2
cdr3_nt: TGCGCCAGCAGCCCCTTACAGGGGGGCACCTATGGCTACACCTTC; cdr3_aa: CASSPLQGGTYGYTF; d_call: TRBD1; clone_size: -; j_call: TRBJ1-2; v_call: TRBV5-1
cdr3_nt: TGTGCCAGCAAAGAGACAGGGGCTGACTATGGCTACACCTTC; cdr3_aa: CASKETGADYGYTF; d_call: TRBD1; clone_size: -; j_call: TRBJ1-2; v_call: TRBV2
cdr3_nt: TGTGCCAGCAGTGGCGACTCGAACACTGAAGCTTTCTTT; cdr3_aa: CASSGDSNTEAFF; d_call: -; clone_size: few; j_call: TRBJ1-1; v_call: TRBV6-4
cdr3_nt: TGTGCCAGCAGAACTGCGATGAACACTGAAGCTTTCTTT; cdr3_aa: CASRTAMNTEAFF; d_call: -; clone_size: -; j_call: TRBJ1-1; v_call: TRBV13
cdr3_nt: TGTGCCAGCAGCTTTCACCGGACAGGGAACAATGAGCAGTTCTTC; cdr3_aa: CASSFHRTGNNEQFF; d_call: TRBD1; clone_size: -; j_call: TRBJ2-1; v_call: TRBV7-8
cdr3_nt: TGTGCCAGCAGTTACCGGACTGGAGGACGAGCGGGACCCCAGCATTTT; cdr3_aa: CASSYRTGGRAGPQHF; d_call: -; clone_size: -; j_call: TRBJ1-5; v_call: TRBV6-6
cdr3_nt: TGTGCCACCAGCAGACCAGACTCCACTAATGAAAAACTGTTTTTT; cdr3_aa: CATSRPDSTNEKLFF; d_call: -; clone_size: once; j_call: TRBJ1-4; v_call: TRBV15
cdr3_nt: TGCGCCAGCAGCTTGGCGGGACTAGCGGAAGAGACCCAGTACTTC; cdr3_aa: CASSLAGLAEETQYF; d_call: TRBD2; clone_size: -; j_call: TRBJ2-5; v_call: TRBV5-1
cdr3_nt: TGTGCCAGCAGCTTAGGTCCAAACAATGAGCAGTTCTTC; cdr3_aa: CASSLGPNNEQFF; d_call: -; clone_size: -; j_call: TRBJ2-1; v_call: TRBV7-8
cdr3_nt: TGCGCCAGCAGCGAAGGACAGGGGAGCACCGGGGAGCTGTTTTTT; cdr3_aa: CASSEGQGSTGELFF; d_call: TRBD1; clone_size: once; j_call: TRBJ2-2; v_call: TRBV4-1
cdr3_nt: TGTGCCAGTAGTATTGGGCTAGCCTCCTACAATGAGCAGTTCTTC; cdr3_aa: CASSIGLASYNEQFF; d_call: -; clone_size: -; j_call: TRBJ2-1; v_call: TRBV19
cdr3_nt: TGTGCCATCAGTGATTCTGTAAGGGGATACACCATATATTTT; cdr3_aa: CAISDSVRGYTIYF; d_call: -; clone_size: -; j_call: TRBJ1-3; v_call: TRBV10-3
cdr3_nt: TGTGCCACCTGGACGATGGGAGGGGCGAGCGAGCAGTACTTC; cdr3_aa: CATWTMGGASEQYF; d_call: TRBD2; clone_size: many; j_call: TRBJ2-7; v_call: TRBV6-5
cdr3_nt: TGTGCCAGCAGCCCACGGGGGGAGGGGCTAGATACGCAGTATTTT; cdr3_aa: CASSPRGEGLDTQYF; d_call: TRBD2; clone_size: few; j_call: TRBJ2-3; v_call: TRBV9
cdr3_nt: TGTGCCAGCAGCGCAGTCGGACTAAGGGGTGAAAAACTGTTTTTT; cdr3_aa: CASSAVGLRGEKLFF; d_call: -; clone_size: -; j_call: TRBJ1-4; v_call: TRBV9